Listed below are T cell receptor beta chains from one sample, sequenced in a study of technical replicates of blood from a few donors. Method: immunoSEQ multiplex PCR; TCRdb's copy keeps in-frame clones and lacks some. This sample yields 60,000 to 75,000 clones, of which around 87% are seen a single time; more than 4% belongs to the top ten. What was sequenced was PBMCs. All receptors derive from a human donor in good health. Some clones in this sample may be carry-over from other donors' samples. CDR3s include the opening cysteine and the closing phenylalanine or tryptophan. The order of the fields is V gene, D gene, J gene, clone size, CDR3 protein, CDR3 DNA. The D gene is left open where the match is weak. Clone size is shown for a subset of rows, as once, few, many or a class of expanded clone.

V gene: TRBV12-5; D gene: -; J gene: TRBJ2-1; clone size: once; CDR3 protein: CASGLTNEQFF; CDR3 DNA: TGTGCTAGTGGTTTGACTAATGAGCAGTTCTTC
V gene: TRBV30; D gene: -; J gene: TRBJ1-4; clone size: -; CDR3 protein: CAWGGAPALTLEGELFF; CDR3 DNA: TGTGCCTGGGGGGGAGCACCTGCCTTGACCTTAGAGGGGGAACTGTTTTTT
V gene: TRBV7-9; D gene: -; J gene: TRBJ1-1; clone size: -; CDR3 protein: CASSLGSGGLWTEAFF; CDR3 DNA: TGTGCCAGCAGCTTAGGCAGTGGCGGCCTTTGGACTGAAGCTTTCTTT
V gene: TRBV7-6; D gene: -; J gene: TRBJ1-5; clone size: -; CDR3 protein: CASSLAEGAHQPQHF; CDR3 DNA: TGTGCCAGCAGCTTAGCGGAGGGAGCCCATCAGCCCCAGCATTTT
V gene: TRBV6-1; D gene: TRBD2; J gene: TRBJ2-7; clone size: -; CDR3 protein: CASRGTSGAYEQYF; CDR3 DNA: TGTGCCAGCAGGGGGACTAGCGGGGCCTACGAGCAGTACTTC
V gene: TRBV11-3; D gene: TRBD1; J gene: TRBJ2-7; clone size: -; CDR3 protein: CASSPRAGGSDEQYF; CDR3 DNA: TGTGCCAGCAGCCCGCGGGCAGGGGGCTCGGACGAGCAGTACTTC
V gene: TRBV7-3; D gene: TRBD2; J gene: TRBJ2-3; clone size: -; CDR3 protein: CASSFAGGRPDTQYF; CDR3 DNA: TGTGCCAGCAGCTTTGCGGGAGGGCGCCCAGATACGCAGTATTTT
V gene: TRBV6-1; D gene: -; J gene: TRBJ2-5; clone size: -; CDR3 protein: CASSDRGGYETQYF; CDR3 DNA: TGTGCCAGCAGTGACAGGGGTGGCTATGAGACCCAGTACTTC
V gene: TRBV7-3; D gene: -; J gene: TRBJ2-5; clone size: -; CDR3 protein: CASSPRQGETQYF; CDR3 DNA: TGTGCCAGCAGCCCACGCCAGGGGGAGACCCAGTACTTC
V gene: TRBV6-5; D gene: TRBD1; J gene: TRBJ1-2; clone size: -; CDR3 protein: CASSAGTGGFGYTF; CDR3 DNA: TGTGCCAGCAGCGCCGGGACAGGGGGCTTCGGCTACACCTTC
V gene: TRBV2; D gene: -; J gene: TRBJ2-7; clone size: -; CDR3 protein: CASSDGPADHSYEQYF; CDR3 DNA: TGTGCCAGCAGTGATGGGCCAGCCGATCACTCCTACGAGCAGTACTTC
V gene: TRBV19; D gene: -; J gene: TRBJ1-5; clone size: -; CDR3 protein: CASSMGRSSNQPQHF; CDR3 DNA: TGTGCCAGTAGTATGGGGAGATCTAGCAATCAGCCCCAGCATTTT
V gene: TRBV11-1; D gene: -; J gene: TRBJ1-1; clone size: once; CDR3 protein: CASTQLLGGQALWNTEAFF; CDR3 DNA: TGTGCCAGCACCCAACTCCTCGGGGGGCAGGCCTTGTGGAACACTGAAGCTTTCTTT
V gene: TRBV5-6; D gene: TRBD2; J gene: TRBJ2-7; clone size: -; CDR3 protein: CASSLAAYWRGSYEQYF; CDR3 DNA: TGTGCCAGCAGCTTGGCTGCTTACTGGCGGGGGTCCTACGAGCAGTACTTC
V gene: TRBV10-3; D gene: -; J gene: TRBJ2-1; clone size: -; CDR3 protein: CAISEGDGGKQFF; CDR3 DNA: TGTGCCATCAGTGAGGGGGACGGGGGAAAGCAGTTCTTC
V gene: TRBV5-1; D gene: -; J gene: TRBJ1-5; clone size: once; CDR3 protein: CASRREYGNQPQHF; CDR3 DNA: TGCGCCAGCAGACGAGAATACGGCAATCAGCCCCAGCATTTT
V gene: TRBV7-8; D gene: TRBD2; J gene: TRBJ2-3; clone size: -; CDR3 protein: CASSLVTSGALTDTQYF; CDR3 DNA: TGTGCCAGCAGCTTAGTAACTAGCGGGGCACTCACAGATACGCAGTATTTT
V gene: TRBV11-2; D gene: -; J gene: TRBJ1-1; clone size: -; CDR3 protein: CASSLFRGMNTEAFF; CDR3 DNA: TGTGCCAGCAGCTTATTTCGGGGGATGAACACTGAAGCTTTCTTT
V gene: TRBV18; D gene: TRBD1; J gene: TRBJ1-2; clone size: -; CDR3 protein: CASSPGTGVNGYTF; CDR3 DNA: TGTGCCAGCTCACCGGGGACAGGGGTTAATGGCTACACCTTC
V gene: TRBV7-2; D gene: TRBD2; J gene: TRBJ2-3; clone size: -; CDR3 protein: CASSLLAGGSSTDTQYF; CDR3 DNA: TGTGCCAGCAGCTTACTAGCGGGGGGGTCTAGCACAGATACGCAGTATTTT
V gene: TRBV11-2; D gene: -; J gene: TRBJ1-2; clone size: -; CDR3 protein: CASSLRTEQIYGYTF; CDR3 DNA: TGTGCCAGCAGCTTAAGGACTGAACAAATCTATGGCTACACCTTC
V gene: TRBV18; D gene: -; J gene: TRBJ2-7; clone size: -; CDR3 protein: CASSPGLLYEQYF; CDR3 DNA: TGTGCCAGCTCACCAGGACTCCTCTACGAGCAGTACTTC
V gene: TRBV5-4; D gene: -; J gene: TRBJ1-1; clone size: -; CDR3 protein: CASSLVSGGWGNTEAFF; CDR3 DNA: TGTGCCAGCAGCTTGGTTTCGGGGGGATGGGGGAACACTGAAGCTTTCTTT
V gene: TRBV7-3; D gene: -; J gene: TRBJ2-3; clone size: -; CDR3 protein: CASSEYSPSTDTQYF; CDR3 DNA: TGTGCCAGCAGCGAATACAGTCCTAGCACAGATACGCAGTATTTT
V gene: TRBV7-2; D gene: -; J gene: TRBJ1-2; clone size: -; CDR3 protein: CAIPRESGYGYTF; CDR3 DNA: TGTGCCATCCCCCGGGAGAGCGGATATGGCTACACCTTC
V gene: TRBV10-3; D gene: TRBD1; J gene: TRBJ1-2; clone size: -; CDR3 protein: CAISVTRDRDYGYTF; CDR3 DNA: TGTGCCATCAGTGTAACCCGGGACAGGGATTATGGCTACACCTTC
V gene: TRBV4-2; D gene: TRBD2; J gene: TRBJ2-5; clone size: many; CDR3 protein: CASSQGTSGGWTQYF; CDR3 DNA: TGTGCCAGCAGCCAAGGGACTAGCGGGGGTTGGACCCAGTACTTC
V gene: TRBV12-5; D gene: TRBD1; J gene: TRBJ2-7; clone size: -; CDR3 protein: CASGLGDSSYEQYF; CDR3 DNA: TGTGCTAGTGGTTTGGGGGACAGCTCCTACGAGCAGTACTTC
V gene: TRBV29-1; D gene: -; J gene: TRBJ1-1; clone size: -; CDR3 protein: CSAQMRTEAFF; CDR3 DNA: TGCAGCGCACAAATGCGGACTGAAGCTTTCTTT
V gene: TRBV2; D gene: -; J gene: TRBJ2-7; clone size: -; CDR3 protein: CASGRTQTYEQYF; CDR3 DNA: TGTGCCAGCGGAAGGACTCAGACCTACGAGCAGTACTTC
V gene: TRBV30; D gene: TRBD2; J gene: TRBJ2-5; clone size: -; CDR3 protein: CAWSVRPGLAGVGTQYF; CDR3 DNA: TGTGCCTGGAGTGTACGTCCGGGACTAGCGGGAGTCGGGACCCAGTACTTC
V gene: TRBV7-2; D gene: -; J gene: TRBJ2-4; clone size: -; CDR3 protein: CASSPAGQIQYF; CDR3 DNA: TGTGCCAGCAGCCCCGCTGGGCAGATTCAGTACTTC
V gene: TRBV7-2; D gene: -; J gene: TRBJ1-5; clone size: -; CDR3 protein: CASSPGGNQPQHF; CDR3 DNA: TGTGCCAGCAGCCCCGGCGGGAATCAGCCCCAGCATTTT
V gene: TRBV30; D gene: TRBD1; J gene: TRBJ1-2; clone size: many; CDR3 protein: CAWSVQGGLSYTF; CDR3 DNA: TGTGCCTGGAGTGTTCAGGGGGGTTTGAGCTACACCTTC
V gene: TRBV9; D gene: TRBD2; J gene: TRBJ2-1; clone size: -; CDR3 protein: CASSVEGLGNEQFF; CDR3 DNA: TGTGCCAGCAGCGTAGAGGGACTAGGAAATGAGCAGTTCTTC
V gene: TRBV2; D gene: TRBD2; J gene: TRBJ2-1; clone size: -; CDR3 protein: CASSDTGLAGGPNEQFF; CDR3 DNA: TGTGCCAGCAGTGATACGGGACTAGCGGGGGGGCCCAATGAGCAGTTCTTC
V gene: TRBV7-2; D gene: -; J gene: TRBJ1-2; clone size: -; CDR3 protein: CASSHERSYYGYTF; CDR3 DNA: TGTGCCAGCAGCCACGAGAGGTCTTACTATGGCTACACCTTC
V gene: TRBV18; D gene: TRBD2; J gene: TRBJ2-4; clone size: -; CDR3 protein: CASSPGGEAGGAKNIQYF; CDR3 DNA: TGTGCCAGCTCACCCGGGGGCGAAGCGGGGGGAGCCAAAAACATTCAGTACTTC
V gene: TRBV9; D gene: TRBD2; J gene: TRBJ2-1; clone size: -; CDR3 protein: CASSVRELAELDNEQFF; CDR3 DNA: TGTGCCAGCAGCGTACGTGAGCTAGCGGAGCTTGACAATGAGCAGTTCTTC
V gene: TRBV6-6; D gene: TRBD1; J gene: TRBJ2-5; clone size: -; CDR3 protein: CASNNDRVRGETQYF; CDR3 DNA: TGTGCCAGCAACAATGACAGGGTGCGTGGAGAGACCCAGTACTTC
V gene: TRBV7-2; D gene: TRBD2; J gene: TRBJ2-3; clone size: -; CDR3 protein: CASQRRAGGRVDTQYF; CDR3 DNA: TGTGCCTCCCAAAGGCGGGCGGGAGGGCGAGTAGATACGCAGTATTTT